The 22 T cell receptor beta chains presented below share a single source sample, sequenced in a study of cytomegalovirus exposure and HLA in healthy donors (dated by TCRdb to the late 2010s). Receptors were amplified or captured by the immunoSEQ multiplex PCR assay. For the multiplex PCR, a mixture combining 60 forward primers for TCR Vbeta segments and 13 reverse primers for TCR Jbeta segments was used. TCRdb stores this immuneACCESS table with in-frame sequences only. Part of the clones is absent; in the studies checked, under half of the shortfall reflects unresolved V genes, and no reason is known for the rest. Present in this sample are approximately 90,000 clones, approximately 82% of which were seen just once. Of the sample, over 2% is held by the ten largest clones. The sample comprised PBMCs. These receptors were collected from a man between 35 and 55 years old in good health and CMV-seronegative.

In regard to this clone: Additional DNA sequences in this sample encode the identical CDR3. The chain carries TRBV11-2 and TRBJ1-2, with D unclear. The germline V gene has CDR1 SGHAT and CDR2 FQNNGV. The CDR3 spans 13 residues. Between the trimmed V and J ends, which lost 1 base and 4 bases, there was a span of 7 bases. CDR3 region: CASSLGQGYGYTF. The CDR3 DNA sequence: TGTGCCAGCAGCTTAGGACAAGGCTATGGCTACACCTTC. Looking up the rest from reference TRBV11-2 and TRBJ1-2 gives the full variable domain: EAGVAQSPRYKIIEKRQSVAFWCNPISGHATLYWYQQILGQGPKLLIQFQNNGVVDDSQLPKDRFSAERLKGVDSTLKIQPAKLEDSAVYLCASSLGQGYGYTFGSGTRLTVV.

This chain uses TRBV5-4 with TRBJ1-2; D remains unclear. The V end was cut by 0 bases, the J end by 1 base, with 10 bases between. This CDR3 contains 15 residues. Germline CDR1 SGHNT, CDR2 YYREEE (reference sequence). CDR3 nucleotides: TGTGCCAGCAGCTTGGTGGCGGGGATTAACTATGGCTACACCTTC. Amino acids: CASSLVAGINYGYTF.

The V and J genes are TRBV11-2 and TRBJ2-5, with D unresolved. The germline V and J ends were trimmed by 5 bases and 1 base, with 8 bases remaining between them. The CDR3 runs 13 residues. Germline-derived CDR1 and CDR2 are SGHAT and FQNNGV. The CDR3 sequence is CASSAYGQETQYF. Here the CDR3 DNA reads TGTGCCAGCAGCGCCTATGGCCAAGAGACCCAGTACTTC. Full variable domain (remainder filled in from reference TRBV11-2 and TRBJ2-5): EAGVAQSPRYKIIEKRQSVAFWCNPISGHATLYWYQQILGQGPKLLIQFQNNGVVDDSQLPKDRFSAERLKGVDSTLKIQPAKLEDSAVYLCASSAYGQETQYFGPGTRLLVL.

This sequence joins TRBV6-6 and TRBJ2-5; D may be TRBD1 (5 bases). The V gene lost 5 bases and the J gene lost 5 bases, with 15 bases spanning the gap. The CDR3 sequence is 14 residues long. The germline gives CDR1 MNHNY, CDR2 SVGAGI (reference sequence). The CDR3 DNA reads TGTGCCAGCAGTCACGTCCGTAGGGGTGAGACCCAGTACTTC. Protein product: CASSHVRRGETQYF.

The genes are TRBV6-4 and TRBJ1-1, with D tentatively TRBD1 (6 bases). The CDR3 length is 16 residues. V was pared by 3 bases and J by 3 bases, with 17 bases between. The germline gives CDR1 MRHNA, CDR2 SNTAGT. The DNA of the CDR3 is TGTGCCAGCAGTGAAGCGTGGACAGAACGGGACACTGAAGCTTTCTTT. Protein: CASSEAWTERDTEAFF.

This clone was counted between two and nine times. The chain carries TRBV15 and TRBJ1-2; 9 positions match TRBD1. Germline V lookup: CDR1 LNHNV, CDR2 YYDKDF (reference sequence). The CDR3 totals 13 residues. V dropped 5 bases and J dropped 7; count of bases not matched to a gene: 5. CDR3 sequence (DNA): TGTGCCACCAGCTCTGGGACAGGGCTTGGCTACACCTTC. Encoded protein: CATSSGTGLGYTF. Full variable domain (outside the CDR3, taken from reference TRBV15 and TRBJ1-2): DAMVIQNPRYQVTQFGKPVTLSCSQTLNHNVMYWYQQKSSQAPKLLFHYYDKDFNNEADTPDNFQSRRPNTSFCFLDIRSPGLGDTAMYLCATSSGTGLGYTFGSGTRLTVV.

The chain employs TRBV30 and TRBJ1-5; D is unresolved. Germline CDR1 and CDR2: GTSNPN and SVGIG (reference sequence). The CDR3 is 13 amino acids. The V end was cut by 8 bases, the J end by 1 base, with 12 bases between. The CDR3 reads CALRSGSNQPQHF. Written as DNA, the CDR3 is TGTGCCCTTCGGAGCGGGAGCAATCAGCCCCAGCATTTT. The variable domain in full, with the rest retrieved from reference TRBV30 and TRBJ1-5, is SQTIHQWPATLVQPVGSPLSLECTVEGTSNPNLYWYRQAAGRGLQLLFYSVGIGQISSEVPQNLSASRPQDRQFILSSKKLLLSDSGFYLCALRSGSNQPQHFGDGTRLSIL.

The chain combines TRBV29-1 with TRBJ2-7, with TRBD2 as a possible D gene (9 bases). The CDR3 has 13 residues. Per the germline V gene, CDR1 is SQVTM and CDR2 is ANQGSEA. The V end lost 7 bases, the J end lost 5 bases, and 18 bases lay between the germline ends. CDR3 sequence: CSGRGGQAHEQYF. CDR3 DNA sequence: TGCAGCGGGCGGGGGGGACAGGCTCACGAGCAGTACTTC.

V is TRBV23-1 and J is TRBJ2-7, with 7 bases identical to TRBD1. TRBV23-1 is classed as an ORF, of uncertain function. The trim removed 4 bases at V and 2 bases at J, leaving 8 bases unmatched. The CDR3 sequence is 15 residues long. As DNA, the CDR3 is TGCGCCAGCAGTCGGTCACTTGGACAGGCCTACGAGCAGTACTTC. Translation: CASSRSLGQAYEQYF.

The rearrangement links TRBV15 to TRBJ1-5, with 12 nucleotides matching TRBD1. The CDR3 loop spans 17 amino acids. Germline V gene lookup returns CDR1 LNHNV and CDR2 YYDKDF (reference sequence). The trim removed 7 bases at V and 2 bases at J, leaving 9 bases unmatched. The CDR3: CATTTGQGARGNQPQHF. The CDR3 DNA sequence: TGTGCCACCACCACGGGACAGGGGGCAAGGGGCAATCAGCCCCAGCATTTT.

The rearrangement joins TRBV5-4 to TRBJ1-1, with 7 bases that match TRBD1. This CDR3 contains 15 residues. V dropped 4 bases and J dropped 1; count of bases not matched to a gene: 7. Germline CDR1 is SGHNT and CDR2 is YYREEE (reference sequence). CDR3 amino acids: CASSPSTGRNTEAFF. CDR3 DNA: TGTGCCAGCAGCCCGTCGACAGGGAGGAACACTGAAGCTTTCTTT.

The gene calls are TRBV7-9 and TRBJ1-2, with TRBD1 matching 9 bases. The ends lost 2 bases at V and 7 bases at J; junction bases unmatched: 5. The V gene's germline CDR1 is SEHNR and CDR2 FQNEAQ (reference sequence). This CDR3 has 14 residues. In DNA form, the CDR3 reads TGTGCCAGCAGCTTACCGAGGACAGGGGCTGGCTACACCTTC. It specifies CASSLPRTGAGYTF.

The V and J genes are TRBV5-1 and TRBJ2-5, with 10 bases fitting TRBD1. Trimming took 3 bases from V and 2 from J; bases not matched to a gene: 7. The germline V gene encodes CDR1 SGHRS and CDR2 YFSETQ. The CDR3 spans 16 residues. CDR3 protein: CASSYGQGVPQETQYF. The CDR3 region has the DNA TGCGCCAGCAGCTACGGACAGGGGGTCCCTCAAGAGACCCAGTACTTC.

The rearrangement joins TRBV6-5 to TRBJ2-5; TRBD2 matches at 8 bases. CDR1 and CDR2 from the germline V gene are MNHEY and SVGAGI. V trimming: 5 bases; J trimming: 5 bases; junction bases outside the gene matches: 10. This CDR3 region has 15 residues. The CDR3 region has the DNA TGTGCCAGCAGTCCGACTAGCGCGCTTAGGGAGACCCAGTACTTC. Translated, it gives CASSPTSALRETQYF.

This chain connects TRBV4-1 to TRBJ1-3, with D unclear. CDR1 MGHRA and CDR2 YSYEKL come from the germline V gene. The CDR3 has 14 amino acids. V lost 1 base to trimming and J lost 2 bases, with 6 bases between them. CDR3 region: CASSQGGTGNTIYF. For the CDR3, the DNA is TGCGCCAGCAGCCAAGGAGGGACTGGAAACACCATATATTTT.

V gene TRBV7-9 combines with J gene TRBJ2-1; 11 nucleotides align to TRBD2. V was clipped by 1 base and J by 9 bases; unmatched bases: 8. The CDR3 length is 16 residues. In germline, CDR1 is SEHNR, CDR2 FQNEAQ (reference sequence). CDR3 nucleotides: TGTGCCAGCAGCTTAGAAGGGACTAGCGGATTGTCTGAGCAGTTCTTC. Encoded protein: CASSLEGTSGLSEQFF.

This chain joins TRBV11-2 and TRBJ2-5; 8 bases match TRBD1. The V segment lost 4 bases and the J segment 4 bases; nucleotides outside the gene matches: 2. This CDR3 is built from 13 residues. In germline, CDR1 is SGHAT, CDR2 FQNNGV. The CDR3 DNA sequence: TGTGCCAGCAGCTGGACAGGGAGAGAGACCCAGTACTTC. It specifies CASSWTGRETQYF. The full variable domain, with the rest looked up from reference TRBV11-2 and TRBJ2-5, is EAGVAQSPRYKIIEKRQSVAFWCNPISGHATLYWYQQILGQGPKLLIQFQNNGVVDDSQLPKDRFSAERLKGVDSTLKIQPAKLEDSAVYLCASSWTGRETQYFGPGTRLLVL.

This rearrangement joins TRBV28 to TRBJ2-1, with 10 bases that match TRBD2. The V and J ends lost 5 bases and 2 bases, in that order; junction bases with no gene match: 6. The length of the CDR3 is 16 residues. Germline V gene lookup returns CDR1 MDHEN and CDR2 SYDVKM. The DNA for the CDR3 is TGTGCCAGCAGTAAACCTAGCGGGGGTGCCTACAATGAGCAGTTCTTC. It specifies CASSKPSGGAYNEQFF.

The chain uses TRBV6-1 and TRBJ2-4; possible D gene TRBD1, 6 bases. In germline, CDR1 is MNHNS, CDR2 SASEGT. V lost 1 base and J lost 8, with 15 bases in between. CDR3 size: 15 residues. The CDR3 here is CASSEGMGAGHIQYF. The CDR3 nucleotides are TGTGCCAGCAGTGAAGGCATGGGGGCAGGGCACATTCAGTACTTC.

The chain's CDR3 is CASSGTGGEQPQHF. DNA of the CDR3: TGTGCCAGCAGTGGGACAGGGGGCGAACAGCCCCAGCATTTT. J is TRBJ1-5 and V is TRBV6-1, with 11 nucleotides matching TRBD1. Germline trimming cut 4 bases from V and 7 bases from J; bases unmatched to any gene: 3. The CDR3 has 14 residues. CDR1 and CDR2 from the germline V gene are MNHNS and SASEGT.

This sequence joins TRBV29-1 and TRBJ2-3; D is unresolved. V gave up 3 bases and J gave up 0 bases, with 16 bases separating them. Germline-derived CDR1 and CDR2 are SQVTM and ANQGSEA. CDR3 length: 16 amino acids. The CDR3 DNA is TGCAGCGTTGACGTTGTCAGAACATCTAGCACAGATACGCAGTATTTT. This translates into CSVDVVRTSSTDTQYF.

This sequence joins TRBV7-9 and TRBJ2-7; possibly TRBD1 for D (6 bases). Germline V lookup: CDR1 SEHNR, CDR2 FQNEAQ (reference sequence). Trimming took 3 bases from V and 5 from J, leaving 11 bases between them. CDR3 length: 13 amino acids. The CDR3 coding sequence is TGTGCCAGCAGCTTGGGGGCCAGGGACGAGCAGTACTTC. As protein: CASSLGARDEQYF.